This T cell receptor beta chain was captured by sequencing in a study of CD8+CD57+ T cells in acquired aplastic anemia. For the study at large: The average for DNA from sorted CD4+ and CD8+ cells was about 2.9 ug. Study conclusions and caveats: Patients and controls had CD8+ Simpson's diversity values that were not significantly distinct. Patients and controls shared some 30 CD8+ CDR3 sequences.

With respect to this clonotype: Its antigen remains unidentified.

Patients sequenced had flow cytometry evidence of CD8+CD57+ cell expansion. No therapy had been given to the patients at the time of blood sampling. TCR beta VDJ and CDR3 were profiled, and genomic DNA was the template. MiXCR was run by TCRdb on the reads, yielding one entry per CDR3 protein. This sample carries 260,000 or so distinct CDR3 sequences, approximately 50% of them seen once, and the ten largest clones take over 7.5%. The CDR3 loop spans 14 amino acids. V was shortened by 5 bases and J by 5 bases, with 13 bases between the two germline ends. Germline CDR1 SEHNR, CDR2 FQNEAQ (reference sequence).

The sequence came from a human donor with aplastic anemia. The V gene is TRBV7-9, the J gene TRBJ2-1; no reliable D call. The sample consisted of sorted CD4+, CD8+, or CD8+CD57+ T cells (not recorded which) from PBMCs. In DNA form, the CDR3 reads TGTGCCAGCAGCCTGGCCTCGGGCCACAATGAGCAGTTCTTC. Protein: CASSLASGHNEQFF.